These T cell receptor beta chains were read from a single sample in a study of blood T cell repertoires in COVID-19. The table came from immunoSEQ multiplex PCR; TCRdb's copy has only in-frame clones and leaves some out. The profile shows roughly 230,000 clones, around 90% of them singletons. The sequenced sample was peripheral blood. The receptors here all came from a human donor in a cohort sampled during active COVID-19. The CDR3 runs from the conserved cysteine through the conserved F or W. Each record gives: clone size, J gene, V gene, D gene, CDR3 DNA, CDR3 protein. A D gene is named only where the DNA matches it firmly. Clone size is given for some rows only: seen once, a few or many times, or a class if the clone is expanded.

abundance: NA
j_gene: TRBJ2-7
v_gene: TRBV7-2
d_gene: NA
CDR3nt: TGTGCCAGCAGCATCCCGGGGAGAGGCTACGAGCAGTACTTC
CDR3aa: CASSIPGRGYEQYF

abundance: NA
j_gene: TRBJ2-7
v_gene: TRBV5-4
d_gene: NA
CDR3nt: TGTGCCAGCAGCCATTCCGCGGGGGCGCGGGAGCAGTACTTC
CDR3aa: CASSHSAGAREQYF

abundance: NA
j_gene: TRBJ2-2
v_gene: TRBV7-3
d_gene: TRBD2
CDR3nt: TGTGCCAGCAGCTTGGCTAGCGGGAGGGCGCCCGCCGGGGAGCTGTTTTTT
CDR3aa: CASSLASGRAPAGELFF

abundance: NA
j_gene: TRBJ2-1
v_gene: TRBV9
d_gene: TRBD2
CDR3nt: TGTGCCAGCAGCGTCCTAGCGGGTGTCTCCTACAATGAGCAGTTCTTC
CDR3aa: CASSVLAGVSYNEQFF

abundance: once
j_gene: TRBJ2-7
v_gene: TRBV5-1
d_gene: NA
CDR3nt: TGCGCCAGCAGCTTGGAGATCGGCGAGCAGTACTTC
CDR3aa: CASSLEIGEQYF

abundance: NA
j_gene: TRBJ1-5
v_gene: TRBV7-2
d_gene: NA
CDR3nt: TGTGCCAGCAGCTTAGCGATCTGGGGCGAGAGCAATCAGCCCCAGCATTTT
CDR3aa: CASSLAIWGESNQPQHF

abundance: NA
j_gene: TRBJ1-6
v_gene: TRBV27
d_gene: NA
CDR3nt: TGTGCCAGCAGTTTATCGATGACTTATAATTCACCCCTCCACTTT
CDR3aa: CASSLSMTYNSPLHF

abundance: NA
j_gene: TRBJ2-1
v_gene: TRBV19
d_gene: NA
CDR3nt: TGTGCCAGTAGTCCCCAGAGCGGAGCATTCTCCTACAATGAGCAGTTCTTC
CDR3aa: CASSPQSGAFSYNEQFF

abundance: NA
j_gene: TRBJ2-7
v_gene: TRBV9
d_gene: TRBD1
CDR3nt: TGTGCCAGCAGCCCACGGACAGGGACTTACGAGCAGTACTTC
CDR3aa: CASSPRTGTYEQYF

abundance: few
j_gene: TRBJ2-1
v_gene: TRBV4-3
d_gene: TRBD2
CDR3nt: TGCGCCAGCAGCCAGACACTAGCGGGAGAATCTAATGAGCAGTTCTTC
CDR3aa: CASSQTLAGESNEQFF

abundance: NA
j_gene: TRBJ1-1
v_gene: TRBV7-8
d_gene: NA
CDR3nt: TGTGCCAGCAGCTTAGCGCGAGATGTTGAAGCTTTCTTT
CDR3aa: CASSLARDVEAFF

abundance: NA
j_gene: TRBJ2-7
v_gene: TRBV15
d_gene: NA
CDR3nt: TGTGCCACCAGCAGAGTCCGGGGATTAGGCTACGAGCAGTACTTC
CDR3aa: CATSRVRGLGYEQYF

abundance: NA
j_gene: TRBJ1-3
v_gene: TRBV28
d_gene: NA
CDR3nt: TGTGCCAGCAGTAGACATCAAAAGGGAAACACCATATATTTT
CDR3aa: CASSRHQKGNTIYF

abundance: NA
j_gene: TRBJ2-1
v_gene: TRBV6-1
d_gene: NA
CDR3nt: TGTGCCAGCAGTGAATGGACACCGATTTACAATGAGCAGTTCTTC
CDR3aa: CASSEWTPIYNEQFF

abundance: NA
j_gene: TRBJ1-5
v_gene: TRBV7-6
d_gene: TRBD1
CDR3nt: TGTGCCAGCAGCCGGGACAGGGTGCAGCCCCAGCATTTT
CDR3aa: CASSRDRVQPQHF

abundance: once
j_gene: TRBJ1-2
v_gene: TRBV5-1
d_gene: TRBD1
CDR3nt: TGCGCCAGCAGCGGGGGACAGGCCATAAGCTACACCTTC
CDR3aa: CASSGGQAISYTF

abundance: NA
j_gene: TRBJ2-7
v_gene: TRBV5-4
d_gene: NA
CDR3nt: TGTGCCAGCAGCTTGGGGGGCAGGGATTCCTACGAGCAGTACTTC
CDR3aa: CASSLGGRDSYEQYF

abundance: NA
j_gene: TRBJ2-1
v_gene: TRBV19
d_gene: NA
CDR3nt: TGTGCCAGTAGTATGAGGGGGGGGTTCCGGGAGACGGACTACAATGAGCAGTTCTTC
CDR3aa: CASSMRGGFRETDYNEQFF

abundance: NA
j_gene: TRBJ2-1
v_gene: TRBV7-9
d_gene: TRBD2
CDR3nt: TGTGCCAGCAGCAGCCCGGGAGCGGGGAACTACAATGAGCAGTTCTTC
CDR3aa: CASSSPGAGNYNEQFF

abundance: NA
j_gene: TRBJ2-1
v_gene: TRBV10-1
d_gene: TRBD2
CDR3nt: TGCGCCAGATCACTAGCGGGAGGGCACAATGAGCAGTTCTTC
CDR3aa: CARSLAGGHNEQFF

abundance: once
j_gene: TRBJ1-1
v_gene: TRBV18
d_gene: NA
CDR3nt: TGTGCCAGCTCACCCGCTGCAGGACAGCGGAACACTGAAGCTTTCTTT
CDR3aa: CASSPAAGQRNTEAFF

abundance: NA
j_gene: TRBJ1-5
v_gene: TRBV6-1
d_gene: NA
CDR3nt: TGTGCCAGCAGTGAGATGACAGTGAGCAATCAGCCCCAGCATTTT
CDR3aa: CASSEMTVSNQPQHF

abundance: NA
j_gene: TRBJ1-4
v_gene: TRBV5-1
d_gene: TRBD1
CDR3nt: TGCGCCAGCAGCTTTTCCGGGACAGTCAATGAAAAACTGTTTTTT
CDR3aa: CASSFSGTVNEKLFF

abundance: NA
j_gene: TRBJ1-6
v_gene: TRBV5-4
d_gene: NA
CDR3nt: TGTGCCAGCAGCTTGAACTCAGGTAGAGATTCACCCCTCCACTTT
CDR3aa: CASSLNSGRDSPLHF

abundance: NA
j_gene: TRBJ2-3
v_gene: TRBV19
d_gene: NA
CDR3nt: TGTGCCAGTAGTAACAGGGTCGCAGATACGCAGTATTTT
CDR3aa: CASSNRVADTQYF

abundance: NA
j_gene: TRBJ1-2
v_gene: TRBV27
d_gene: TRBD1
CDR3nt: TGTGCCAGCAGTTCTCATCAGGCAACAGGGGAAGGCTACACCTTC
CDR3aa: CASSSHQATGEGYTF

abundance: NA
j_gene: TRBJ1-1
v_gene: TRBV21-1
d_gene: NA
CDR3nt: TGTGCCAGCAGCAAAGTTGGGCATGGGTGTAGGATGAACACTGAAGCTTTCTTT
CDR3aa: CASSKVGHGCRMNTEAFF

abundance: NA
j_gene: TRBJ2-1
v_gene: TRBV30
d_gene: NA
CDR3nt: TGTGCCTGGAGCCAAGGGGCGATCAATGAGCAGTTCTTC
CDR3aa: CAWSQGAINEQFF

abundance: NA
j_gene: TRBJ1-1
v_gene: TRBV6-5
d_gene: NA
CDR3nt: TGTGCCAGCAGTTACACAGAATCCGCTGAAGCTTTCTTT
CDR3aa: CASSYTESAEAFF

abundance: NA
j_gene: TRBJ1-1
v_gene: TRBV6-5
d_gene: NA
CDR3nt: TGTGCCAGCAGTTACGACTTACACCCAAGCACTGAAGCTTTCTTT
CDR3aa: CASSYDLHPSTEAFF

abundance: NA
j_gene: TRBJ2-7
v_gene: TRBV15
d_gene: NA
CDR3nt: TGTGCCACCAGCAGACGTACAACAGGAAGCGAGCAGTACTTC
CDR3aa: CATSRRTTGSEQYF

abundance: NA
j_gene: TRBJ1-3
v_gene: TRBV6-5
d_gene: NA
CDR3nt: TGTGCCTCCTCGAGGACTGCCTCTGGAAACACCATATATTTT
CDR3aa: CASSRTASGNTIYF

abundance: NA
j_gene: TRBJ2-2
v_gene: TRBV5-1
d_gene: NA
CDR3nt: TGCGCCAGCAGCTTGGCGCAGGGGATCTCCGGGGAGCTGTTTTTT
CDR3aa: CASSLAQGISGELFF

abundance: few
j_gene: TRBJ2-5
v_gene: TRBV6-5
d_gene: TRBD2
CDR3nt: TGTGCCAGCGGCCTGGACCGGGGGGGCGAGACCCAGTACTTC
CDR3aa: CASGLDRGGETQYF

abundance: few
j_gene: TRBJ2-7
v_gene: TRBV7-8
d_gene: NA
CDR3nt: TGTGCCAGCAGCGCTTCGGTCGAGCAGTACTTC
CDR3aa: CASSASVEQYF

abundance: NA
j_gene: TRBJ2-7
v_gene: TRBV5-4
d_gene: TRBD1
CDR3nt: TGTGCCAGCAGCGGAGGACAGGGGGCCTCCTACGAGCAGTACTTC
CDR3aa: CASSGGQGASYEQYF

abundance: NA
j_gene: TRBJ1-2
v_gene: TRBV28
d_gene: NA
CDR3nt: TGTGCCAGCAGTTTATATCCGGGAGACTATGGCTACACCTTC
CDR3aa: CASSLYPGDYGYTF

abundance: NA
j_gene: TRBJ1-5
v_gene: TRBV15
d_gene: TRBD1
CDR3nt: TGTGCTACCAGCTTGACAGGGGATCTTAATCAGCCCCAGCATTTT
CDR3aa: CATSLTGDLNQPQHF

abundance: NA
j_gene: TRBJ1-2
v_gene: TRBV6-2/TRBV6-3
d_gene: NA
CDR3nt: TGTGCCAGCAGTTACTCTGGCAGAGGAGGTGGCTACACCTTC
CDR3aa: CASSYSGRGGGYTF

abundance: NA
j_gene: TRBJ2-5
v_gene: TRBV4-3
d_gene: NA
CDR3nt: TGCGCCAGCAGCCAAAGGTCCGGCGGGGTGTACCAAGAGACCCAGTACTTC
CDR3aa: CASSQRSGGVYQETQYF

abundance: NA
j_gene: TRBJ2-5
v_gene: TRBV6-5
d_gene: TRBD1
CDR3nt: TGTGCCAGCAGCGAGACAGGGGGTCAAGAGACCCAGTACTTC
CDR3aa: CASSETGGQETQYF

abundance: NA
j_gene: TRBJ2-7
v_gene: TRBV24-1
d_gene: NA
CDR3nt: TGTGCCACCAGTGATCCGAGGAGGTACGAGCAGTACTTC
CDR3aa: CATSDPRRYEQYF

abundance: NA
j_gene: TRBJ1-3
v_gene: TRBV21-1
d_gene: NA
CDR3nt: TGTGCCAGCAGAAGGGGCCATCCAAGCTCTGGAAACACCATATATTTT
CDR3aa: CASRRGHPSSGNTIYF